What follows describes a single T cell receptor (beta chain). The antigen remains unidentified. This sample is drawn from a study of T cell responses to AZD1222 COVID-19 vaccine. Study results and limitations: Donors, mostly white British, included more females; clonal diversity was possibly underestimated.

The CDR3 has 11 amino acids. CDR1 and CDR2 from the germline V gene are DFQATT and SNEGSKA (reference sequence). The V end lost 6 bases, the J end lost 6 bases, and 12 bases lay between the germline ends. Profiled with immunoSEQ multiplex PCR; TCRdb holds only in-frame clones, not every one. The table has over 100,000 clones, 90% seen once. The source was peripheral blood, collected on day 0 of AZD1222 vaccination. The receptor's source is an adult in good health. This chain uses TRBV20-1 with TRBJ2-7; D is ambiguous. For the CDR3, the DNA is TGCAGTGCGTCCCGGGCGGTCGAGCAGTACTTC. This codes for CSASRAVEQYF.